What follows is one T cell receptor (beta chain) and its context. Its target is unknown. This sample was included in a study of graft-versus-host responses after intestinal transplantation. Study as a whole: Among the recipients, all got anti-thymocyte globulin induction and then tacrolimus and steroids for around 3 years.

Findings of the study overall: Recipient bone marrow held GvH clones, some seen earlier in ileum or blood.

The repertoire was sequenced with immunoSEQ multiplex PCR; TCRdb's copy has only in-frame clones and lacks some. The table lists about 97,000 clones, around 90% of them singletons. The source was PBMCs, collected around 68 weeks after intestinal transplant. This sequence was found in a human patient who received an intestinal transplant, so some T cells may come from the graft donor.

The CDR3 DNA reads as TGTGCCAGCAGCCCAGGGGGCGGGGGTATGGGAAACACTGAAGCTTTCTTT. It yields the protein CASSPGGGGMGNTEAFF. This sequence joins TRBV7-6 and TRBJ1-1; 8 bases fit TRBD1. V was clipped by 5 bases and J by 2 bases; unmatched bases: 13. Per the germline V gene, CDR1 is SGHVS and CDR2 is FNYEAQ. There are 17 residues in the CDR3.